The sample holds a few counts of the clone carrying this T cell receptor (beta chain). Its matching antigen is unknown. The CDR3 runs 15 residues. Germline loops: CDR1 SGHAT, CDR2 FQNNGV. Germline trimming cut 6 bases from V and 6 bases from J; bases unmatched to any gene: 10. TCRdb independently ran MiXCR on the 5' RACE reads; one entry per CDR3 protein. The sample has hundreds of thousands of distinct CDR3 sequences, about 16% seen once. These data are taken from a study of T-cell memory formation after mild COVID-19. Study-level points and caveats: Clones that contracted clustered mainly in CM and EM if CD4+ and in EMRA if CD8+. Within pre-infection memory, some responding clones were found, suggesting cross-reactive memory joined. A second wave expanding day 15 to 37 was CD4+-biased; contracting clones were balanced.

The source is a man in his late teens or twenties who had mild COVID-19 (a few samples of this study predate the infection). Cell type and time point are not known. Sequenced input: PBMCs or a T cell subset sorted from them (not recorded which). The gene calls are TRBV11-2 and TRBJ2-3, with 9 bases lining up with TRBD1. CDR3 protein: CASSPPGQGGDTQYF. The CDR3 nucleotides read TGTGCCAGCAGTCCACCGGGACAGGGAGGGGATACGCAGTATTTT.